This note documents a single T cell receptor beta chain sequence. Then a second PCR, running roughly 7 to 12 cycles, was carried out with a sample-barcoded 5' primer and a J-beta primer mix. Every single cDNA molecule received a tag from a template-switch adaptor with 12 random nucleotides. TCRdb analysed the 5' RACE reads with MiXCR anew, one entry per CDR3 protein. The sample holds about 1.4 million distinct CDR3 sequences; around 55% are singletons and the top ten take over 5%. The sample originates from a study of blood T cells in healthy people across ages. CDR1 SGDLS and CDR2 YYNGEE come from the germline V gene. V was pared by 0 bases and J by 7 bases, with 4 bases of the junction left unmatched. CDR3 size: 15 residues.

This clonotype was obtained from a man between 18 and 35 years old in good health. The sequencing sample was made of blood. J is TRBJ2-2 and V is TRBV9, with TRBD1 matching 9 bases. CDR3 DNA: TGTGCCAGCAGCGTAGGGGACAGGGCCCGCGGGGAGCTGTTTTTT. Protein: CASSVGDRARGELFF.